Presented here are 15 T cell receptor beta chains from one specimen sequenced in a study of T cell responses to AZD1222 COVID-19 vaccine. Here immunoSEQ multiplex PCR was the method, and the copy in TCRdb shows in-frame clones only, minus some. The sample records more than 90,000 clones, about 86% being singletons. The source was peripheral blood, collected on day 0 of AZD1222 vaccination. The receptor source for this set is an adult in good health.

V usage is TRBV6-5 and J usage is TRBJ2-1; the D gene is possibly TRBD1 (5 bases). V was cut by 7 bases and J by 6 bases, with 7 bases left in between. Germline values: CDR1 MNHEY, CDR2 SVGAGI. The CDR3 is made up of 11 amino acids. CDR3 in amino acids: CASIDSNEQFF. In DNA, the CDR3 is TGTGCCAGCATCGACAGCAATGAGCAGTTCTTC.

The chain employs TRBV4-3 and TRBJ2-2, with 7 bases aligning to TRBD2. The germline gives CDR1 LGHNA, CDR2 YSLEER. The CDR3 contains 15 residues. The V and J ends lost 1 base and 6 bases, in that order; junction bases with no gene match: 5. The CDR3 DNA follows: TGCGCCAGCAGCCAAGGGGGAGGGACCCCCGGGGAGCTGTTTTTT. Its translation: CASSQGGGTPGELFF.

The chain recombines TRBV14 with TRBJ1-1; 7 bases match TRBD1. Trimming removed 2 bases from V and 6 bases from J; junction bases left unmatched: 9. This CDR3 is built from 15 residues. Looked up from germline, CDR1 is SGHDN and CDR2 is FVKESK. CDR3 region: CASSQTGQVGAEAFF. As DNA, the CDR3 is TGTGCCAGCAGCCAAACAGGACAGGTTGGCGCTGAAGCTTTCTTT.

The rearrangement links TRBV5-4 to TRBJ2-1; 11 nucleotides line up with TRBD2. There are 18 residues in the CDR3. The germline gives CDR1 SGHNT, CDR2 YYREEE (reference sequence). Trimming cost V 6 bases and J 1 base; bases outside gene matches: 12. The CDR3 loop is CASTSGTSGTTSYNEQFF. DNA for the CDR3: TGTGCCAGCACCTCCGGGACTAGCGGAACTACATCCTACAATGAGCAGTTCTTC.

The rearrangement joins TRBV7-2 to TRBJ2-1, with 11 bases aligning to TRBD2. The CDR3 length is 16 residues. After removal of 8 bases from V and 2 bases from J, the junction contained 8 bases not matched to a gene. CDR1 and CDR2 from the germline V gene are SGHTA and FQGNSA. The CDR3, as DNA: TGTGCCAGCCGTCTGGGACTAGCGGCCCCCTACAATGAGCAGTTCTTC. It is translated as CASRLGLAAPYNEQFF.

Written as DNA, the CDR3 is TGTGCCATCGCGGGGACTAGCACTACCTACGAGCAGTACTTC. This sequence encodes CAIAGTSTTYEQYF. This sequence joins TRBV10-3 and TRBJ2-7; TRBD2 matches at 9 bases. The CDR3 length is 14 residues. V lost 8 bases and J lost 2; bases outside the gene matches: 7. Looked up from germline, CDR1 is ENHRY and CDR2 is SYGVKD.

V gene TRBV7-8 combines with J gene TRBJ1-1, with D possibly matching TRBD1 (5 bases). V lost 1 base to trimming and J lost 1 base, with 10 bases between them. In germline, CDR1 is SGHVS, CDR2 FQNEAQ. The CDR3 runs 15 residues. Written as DNA, the CDR3 is TGTGCCAGCAGCTTAGGTCTGGGGGGGAACACTGAAGCTTTCTTT. Protein: CASSLGLGGNTEAFF.

This chain uses TRBV5-1 with TRBJ2-5; 8 positions agree with TRBD1. V trimming: 2 bases; J trimming: 5 bases; junction bases outside the gene matches: 8. Germline lookup yields CDR1 SGHRS and CDR2 YFSETQ. This CDR3 is 15 amino acids long. The CDR3 sequence is CASSLYQGQAETQYF. CDR3 DNA: TGCGCCAGCAGCTTATACCAGGGACAGGCCGAGACCCAGTACTTC.

The rearrangement uses TRBV5-1 and TRBJ1-2, with D unresolved. With 0 bases removed from V and 6 bases from J, the gap between germline ends came to 9 bases. This CDR3 region has 13 residues. Per the germline V gene, CDR1 is SGHRS and CDR2 is YFSETQ. The CDR3 protein is CASSLARRDGYTF. CDR3 coding DNA: TGCGCCAGCAGCTTGGCACGTAGGGATGGCTACACCTTC. Filled out from reference TRBV5-1 and TRBJ1-2, the complete variable domain reads KAGVTQTPRYLIKTRGQQVTLSCSPISGHRSVSWYQQTPGQGLQFLFEYFSETQRNKGNFPGRFSGRQFSNSRSEMNVSTLELGDSALYLCASSLARRDGYTFGSGTRLTVV.

The DNA for the CDR3 is TGTGCCAGCAGCCCGGGACTAGCGGAGAAGACCCAGTACTTC. Residues: CASSPGLAEKTQYF. The chain employs TRBV6-2 or TRBV6-3 and TRBJ2-5, with 11 bases identical to TRBD2. The CDR3 has 14 residues. V dropped 6 bases and J dropped 6; count of bases not matched to a gene: 6. Germline CDR1 is MNHEY and CDR2 is SVGEGT.

This clone was counted a single time. The chain recombines TRBV5-4 with TRBJ1-1; no clear D gene. The germline CDR1 and CDR2 sequences are SGHNT and YYREEE (reference sequence). The CDR3 totals 13 residues. Trimming cost V 3 bases and J 2 bases, with 8 bases left between them. The CDR3 spells CASSSSPNTEAFF. DNA for the CDR3: TGTGCCAGCAGCTCCTCGCCAAACACTGAAGCTTTCTTT.

The V call is TRBV6-6, the J call TRBJ1-1, with D possibly being TRBD1 (5 bases). The CDR3 is made up of 12 amino acids. V was shortened by 8 bases and J by 6 bases, with 13 bases between the two germline ends. Germline V gives CDR1 MNHNY, CDR2 SVGAGI (reference sequence). The DNA of the CDR3 is TGTGCCAGCCAGCGGGGGGACGCTGAAGCTTTCTTT. The encoded protein is CASQRGDAEAFF.

The chain links TRBV19 to TRBJ2-4; D gene unclear. Deletions cut 0 bases from V and 6 bases from J, with 9 bases between. The CDR3 totals 14 residues. Germline V lookup: CDR1 LNHDA, CDR2 SQIVND (reference sequence). DNA of the CDR3: TGTGCCAGTAGTATAGATCTGGGTTTAAACATTCAGTACTTC. Encoded protein: CASSIDLGLNIQYF. Full variable domain (remainder filled in from reference TRBV19 and TRBJ2-4): DGGITQSPKYLFRKEGQNVTLSCEQNLNHDAMYWYRQDPGQGLRLIYYSQIVNDFQKGDIAEGYSVSREKKESFPLTVTSAQKNPTAFYLCASSIDLGLNIQYFGAGTRLSVL.

This rearrangement joins TRBV7-8 to TRBJ1-3; D is unclear. The CDR3 contains 13 residues. V gave up 5 bases and J gave up 3 bases, with 8 bases separating them. Germline CDR1 reads SGHVS; CDR2 reads FQNEAQ. The CDR3 spells CASSQRGGNTIYF. CDR3 DNA sequence: TGTGCCAGCAGCCAACGCGGTGGAAACACCATATATTTT.

The CDR3 reads CASSLATGGAYYEQYF. As DNA, the CDR3 is TGTGCCAGCAGCTTAGCGACAGGGGGCGCGTACTACGAGCAGTACTTC. V and J are TRBV7-9 and TRBJ2-7; 10 bases line up with TRBD1. Germline V gives CDR1 SEHNR, CDR2 FQNEAQ (reference sequence). The CDR3 covers 16 residues. Trimming removed 0 bases from V and 3 bases from J; junction bases left unmatched: 5.